These 28 T cell receptor beta chains originate from one sample sequenced in a study of cytomegalovirus exposure and HLA in healthy donors (dated by TCRdb to about 2017). The library came from the immunoSEQ multiplex PCR assay. A mixture of 60 forward primers for TCR Vbeta segments and 13 reverse primers for TCR Jbeta segments was used in the multiplex PCR. TCRdb retrieved this table from immuneACCESS and kept in-frame rearrangements only. Not all clones are present; in checked studies, unresolved V genes account for under half, and no reason is known for the remainder. In this sample the table shows over 100,000 clones, roughly 80% of which occur a single time. The ten largest clonotypes hold about 3.5% of the sample. The material sequenced was PBMCs. These receptor sequences come from a woman aged 25 to 45 in good health and CMV-seropositive.

CDR3 DNA sequence: TGTGCCAGCAGCACTGACAGGGGGCGGCGGGGGCACGTTGTCGATACGCAGTATTTT. Encoded protein: CASSTDRGRRGHVVDTQYF. V and J are TRBV9 and TRBJ2-3, with 10 bases fitting TRBD1. Unmatched junction bases numbered 20, after V lost 4 bases and J lost 6 bases. Germline loops: CDR1 SGDLS, CDR2 YYNGEE. The CDR3 runs to 19 residues.

V usage is TRBV5-1 and J usage is TRBJ2-3; D tentatively reads TRBD1 or TRBD2 (5 bases each). From germline, CDR1 is SGHRS and CDR2 YFSETQ. CDR3 length: 14 residues. The V gene lost 4 bases and the J gene lost 3 bases, with 12 bases spanning the gap. DNA of the CDR3: TGCGCCAGCAGCGTGGGGACGGGGACAGATACGCAGTATTTT. Translating gives CASSVGTGTDTQYF.

V is TRBV4-3 and J is TRBJ2-3, with D possibly matching TRBD2 (5 bases). Germline lookup yields CDR1 LGHNA and CDR2 YSLEER. The CDR3 sequence is 18 residues long. V dropped 1 base and J dropped 1 base, with 18 bases sitting between them. The CDR3 region is CASSQAGLDPRRTDTQYF. In DNA, the CDR3 is TGCGCCAGCAGCCAAGCTGGACTCGACCCGCGGCGCACAGATACGCAGTATTTT.

The V and J genes are TRBV18 and TRBJ1-4; tentatively, D is TRBD1 (6 bases). CDR1 and CDR2 (germline): KGHSH, LQKENI. The CDR3 is 16 amino acids. V was pared by 6 bases and J by 3 bases, with 17 bases between. CDR3 sequence: CASSPNWRQANEKLFF. CDR3 nucleotides: TGTGCCAGCTCGCCTAACTGGCGACAGGCTAATGAAAAACTGTTTTTT.

The rearrangement links TRBV29-1 to TRBJ2-5; no reliable D call. The V end was cut by 2 bases, the J end by 6 bases, with 7 bases between. The CDR3 extends over 11 amino acids. Germline-derived CDR1 and CDR2 are SQVTM and ANQGSEA. This chain's CDR3 is CSVESLQTQYF. CDR3 sequence (DNA): TGCAGCGTTGAAAGTCTACAGACCCAGTACTTC.

The chain recombines TRBV5-1 with TRBJ2-1; 9 nucleotides agree with TRBD2. Germline V gives CDR1 SGHRS, CDR2 YFSETQ. J was trimmed by 4 bases and V by 4 bases; bases with no gene match: 9. The CDR3 runs to 16 residues. The CDR3 bases are TGCGCCAGCAGCCTGAGGGAACTAGCGGGTTACAATGAGCAGTTCTTC. It codes for CASSLRELAGYNEQFF.

The V and J genes are TRBV14 and TRBJ1-4; D is undetermined. Germline CDR1 reads SGHDN; CDR2 reads FVKESK. The CDR3 contains 15 residues. The V and J ends lost 2 bases and 4 bases respectively, with 11 bases between them. The CDR3 nucleotides read TGTGCCAGCAGCCAAATGCTATCGCGTAATGAAAAACTGTTTTTT. Translated: CASSQMLSRNEKLFF.

V is TRBV29-1 and J is TRBJ2-4; D may be TRBD1 (6 bases). The V gene lost 6 bases and the J gene lost 4 bases, with 10 bases spanning the gap. This CDR3 has 12 residues. Germline lookup yields CDR1 SQVTM and CDR2 ANQGSEA. CDR3 nucleotide sequence: TGCAGCGTGCAGGGGACGAAAAACATTCAGTACTTC. Amino acid sequence: CSVQGTKNIQYF. Using reference TRBV29-1 and TRBJ2-4 for the parts outside the CDR3, the full variable domain is SAVISQKPSRDICQRGTSLTIQCQVDSQVTMMFWYRQQPGQSLTLIATANQGSEATYESGFVIDKFPISRPNLTFSTLTVSNMSPEDSSIYLCSVQGTKNIQYFGAGTRLSVL.

The chain couples TRBV7-2 to TRBJ2-3; tentative D call: TRBD1 (6 bases). V gave up 1 base and J gave up 0 bases, with 14 bases separating them. The germline V gene encodes CDR1 SGHTA and CDR2 FQGNSA. The CDR3 consists of 17 residues. CDR3 in amino acids: CASSLGGGGPSTDTQYF. The CDR3 coding sequence is TGTGCCAGCAGCTTAGGCGGTGGGGGCCCCAGCACAGATACGCAGTATTTT.

V gene TRBV7-6 combines with J gene TRBJ2-3; 7 bases fit TRBD1. V lost 1 base to trimming and J lost 9 bases; unmatched junction nucleotides: 13. Germline V lookup: CDR1 SGHVS, CDR2 FNYEAQ. The CDR3 covers 16 residues. The CDR3 loop is CASSLGWGQTFTTQYF. The CDR3 nucleotides read TGTGCCAGCAGCTTAGGTTGGGGACAGACCTTTACCACGCAGTATTTT.

The rearrangement uses TRBV27 and TRBJ1-5, with D perhaps TRBD1 (6 bases). The CDR3 contains 15 residues. CDR1 is MNHEY and CDR2 is SMNVEV in the germline V gene (reference sequence). Deletions cut 0 bases from V and 5 bases from J, with 11 bases between. The CDR3 reads CASSLSMGADQPQHF. The CDR3 DNA sequence: TGTGCCAGCAGTTTATCGATGGGGGCCGATCAGCCCCAGCATTTT.

The chain joins TRBV5-4 to TRBJ2-2, with 11 bases identical to TRBD2. Germline V gene data show CDR1 as SGHNT and CDR2 as YYREEE (reference sequence). The length of the CDR3 is 14 residues. V gave up 9 bases and J gave up 3 bases; unmatched junction bases: 4. CDR3 sequence reads: CATIAGGDTGELFF. In DNA, the CDR3 is TGTGCCACCATAGCGGGGGGGGACACCGGGGAGCTGTTTTTT. Together with reference TRBV5-4 and TRBJ2-2, the CDR3 gives the full variable domain: ETGVTQSPTHLIKTRGQQVTLRCSSQSGHNTVSWYQQALGQGPQFIFQYYREEENGRGNFPPRFSGLQFPNYSSELNVNALELDDSALYLCATIAGGDTGELFFGEGSRLTVL.

The genes are TRBV9 and TRBJ2-1, with D maybe TRBD2 (6 bases). The V end lost 0 bases, the J end lost 3 bases, and 10 bases lay between the germline ends. The germline gives CDR1 SGDLS, CDR2 YYNGEE. This CDR3 region has 15 residues. The CDR3 is CASSVVGGGYNEQFF. CDR3 nucleotide sequence: TGTGCCAGCAGCGTAGTCGGGGGAGGCTACAATGAGCAGTTCTTC.

This chain uses TRBV13 with TRBJ2-7, with D possibly matching TRBD1 (6 bases). From germline, CDR1 is PRHDT and CDR2 FYEKMQ (reference sequence). Trimming removed 5 bases from V and 6 bases from J, with 23 bases in between. The CDR3 extends over 16 amino acids. The CDR3 is CASSRSVGATPGEQYF. In DNA form, the CDR3 reads TGTGCCAGCAGCCGCAGTGTGGGGGCCACACCGGGCGAGCAGTACTTC.

This clone was seen more than once but under ten times. This chain's CDR3 is CASSQDGLGTSGKLAKNIQYF. CDR3 sequence (DNA): TGCGCCAGCAGCCAAGACGGGTTAGGGACTAGCGGGAAGCTAGCCAAAAACATTCAGTACTTC. The rearrangement links TRBV4-1 to TRBJ2-4, with 13 nucleotides matching TRBD2. V lost 0 bases, J lost 0 bases, and 11 bases stayed unmatched. The germline V gene has CDR1 MGHRA and CDR2 YSYEKL. This CDR3 comprises 21 residues.

This clone was recorded a few times. This sample also contains other DNA sequences that code for the same CDR3. The rearrangement links TRBV9 to TRBJ1-6; D perhaps matches TRBD1 (5 bases). This CDR3 has 14 amino acids. V dropped 0 bases and J dropped 7 bases, with 8 bases sitting between them. Germline V gene data show CDR1 as SGDLS and CDR2 as YYNGEE. CDR3 in amino acids: CASSVDPGNSPLHF. As DNA, the CDR3 is TGTGCCAGCAGCGTAGATCCAGGGAATTCACCCCTCCACTTT.

In this sample, this clone turned up once. The J gene is TRBJ2-7, the V gene TRBV5-4; D remains ambiguous. V was clipped by 0 bases and J by 5 bases, with 15 bases between them. Germline V gene sequence: CDR1 SGHNT, CDR2 YYREEE (reference sequence). CDR3 length: 15 residues. CDR3 protein: CASSLAGDQADEQYF. In DNA form, the CDR3 reads TGTGCCAGCAGCTTGGCCGGCGACCAGGCCGACGAGCAGTACTTC.

About this clone itself: The same CDR3 also results from other DNA sequences found in this sample. The V and J genes are TRBV11-3 and TRBJ2-7; 7 bases match TRBD1. The CDR3 contains 14 residues. Germline CDR1 is SGHNT and CDR2 is YENEEA. Germline trimming cut 5 bases from V and 0 bases from J; bases unmatched to any gene: 4. CDR3 sequence reads: CASSPRQGSYEQYF. The CDR3 DNA reads as TGTGCCAGCAGCCCCCGACAGGGCTCCTACGAGCAGTACTTC.

This chain joins TRBV5-6 and TRBJ2-7; D unresolved. The CDR3 covers 12 residues. The V end lost 0 bases, the J end lost 3 bases, and 4 bases lay between the germline ends. Germline V gene data show CDR1 as SGHDT and CDR2 as YYEEEE. Here the CDR3 reads CASSLDLYEQYF. CDR3 coding DNA: TGTGCCAGCAGCTTGGATCTCTACGAGCAGTACTTC.

The chain is built from TRBV7-9 and TRBJ2-5; TRBD2 agrees at 11 bases. J gave up 13 bases and V 5 bases, and 9 bases lay outside the gene matches. The length of the CDR3 is 13 residues. Germline CDR1 is SEHNR and CDR2 is FQNEAQ (reference sequence). In DNA form, the CDR3 reads TGTGCCAGCAGCAGGGCTAGCGGGGGGCCCCCGTACTTC. It codes for CASSRASGGPPYF.

The gene calls are TRBV7-8 and TRBJ2-3, with 10 bases aligning to TRBD2. The CDR3 runs to 19 residues. Germline V lookup: CDR1 SGHVS, CDR2 FQNEAQ. The V segment lost 2 bases and the J segment 6 bases; nucleotides outside the gene matches: 17. CDR3 nucleotide sequence: TGTGCCAGCAGCTTATGGCCTCTGGGAGCGGGGGGGCCAGAGGATACGCAGTATTTT. It translates to CASSLWPLGAGGPEDTQYF.

The genes are TRBV7-3 and TRBJ2-3, with 7 bases aligning to TRBD2. Germline V gene lookup returns CDR1 SGHTA and CDR2 FQGTGA. The CDR3 has 14 amino acids. The V gene end was trimmed by 3 bases and the J gene end by 2 bases; junction bases not matched to a gene: 2. CDR3 sequence (DNA): TGTGCCAGCAGCTTTGGGGGGGTCACAGATACGCAGTATTTT. Its protein is CASSFGGVTDTQYF.

This clone was observed a handful of times. This sequence joins TRBV7-2 and TRBJ2-1; 14 nucleotides align to TRBD2. CDR3 length equals 16 residues. Germline V gives CDR1 SGHTA, CDR2 FQGNSA. J gave up 4 bases and V 4 bases, and 3 bases lay outside the gene matches. CDR3 in DNA: TGTGCCAGCAGCTCGGGACTAGCGGGGGAATACAATGAGCAGTTCTTC. Its protein product is CASSSGLAGEYNEQFF.

Of note for this clone: This CDR3 is also generated by other DNA sequences in the sample. The rearrangement uses TRBV28 and TRBJ2-7; 7 bases map to TRBD1. The germline V gene has CDR1 MDHEN and CDR2 SYDVKM. V shed 4 bases and J 2 bases; nucleotides not matched to a gene: 2. CDR3 length: 13 residues. This CDR3 reads CASSSGQTYEQYF. The CDR3 nucleotides read TGTGCCAGCAGTTCGGGACAGACCTACGAGCAGTACTTC. Using reference TRBV28 and TRBJ2-7 for the parts outside the CDR3, the full variable domain is DVKVTQSSRYLVKRTGEKVFLECVQDMDHENMFWYRQDPGLGLRLIYFSYDVKMKEKGDIPEGYSVSREKKERFSLILESASTNQTSMYLCASSSGQTYEQYFGPGTRLTVT.

The J gene is TRBJ1-5, the V gene TRBV4-3; D perhaps matches TRBD1 (5 bases). The V end lost 1 base, the J end lost 5 bases, and 12 bases lay between the germline ends. The CDR3 totals 15 residues. Germline V gives CDR1 LGHNA, CDR2 YSLEER. The CDR3 sequence: CASSQGEQDYQPQHF. The CDR3 bases are TGCGCCAGCAGCCAAGGGGAACAGGATTATCAGCCCCAGCATTTT.

V and J are TRBV11-2 and TRBJ2-2; tentative D call: TRBD1 (8 bases). V was pared by 5 bases and J by 1 base, with 20 bases between. Germline CDR1 reads SGHAT; CDR2 reads FQNNGV. The CDR3 extends over 18 amino acids. The CDR3 sequence: CASSPGRGGQVNTGELFF. In DNA, the CDR3 is TGTGCCAGCAGCCCTGGGAGGGGGGGACAGGTGAACACCGGGGAGCTGTTTTTT.

The chain uses TRBV7-6 and TRBJ2-5; D gene uncertain. The ends were cut back, 5 bases at V and 0 bases at J, with 10 bases in the middle. In germline, CDR1 is SGHVS, CDR2 FNYEAQ. This CDR3 contains 14 residues. CDR3 nucleotides: TGTGCCAGCAGCCCCCCCGGGTACCAAGAGACCCAGTACTTC. It specifies CASSPPGYQETQYF.

The V call is TRBV29-1, the J call TRBJ2-3, with 7 bases fitting TRBD2. This CDR3 has 16 amino acids. The J segment lost 0 bases and the V segment lost 2 bases, leaving 8 bases of the junction unmatched. Germline loops: CDR1 SQVTM, CDR2 ANQGSEA. The CDR3 DNA reads as TGCAGCGTTGAATGGAGACTAGCAGAAAGCACAGATACGCAGTATTTT. Protein product: CSVEWRLAESTDTQYF.